This TCR beta chain was sequenced during a study of T-cell reconstitution after alpha-beta-depleted transplantation in children. Trimming pared 1 base from V and 0 bases from J, leaving 3 bases between. The CDR3 length is 13 residues. The V gene's germline CDR1 is MGHRA and CDR2 YSYEKL. Unique molecular identifiers were used in preparing the TCRbeta library. TCRdb re-derived calls from the PCR reads in MiXCR, one entry per CDR3 protein. Among about 980,000 distinct CDR3 sequences listed, roughly 29% were seen once. Regarding the study as a whole: Reported findings indicate that, about two months after transplant, alpha-beta T cells came from several hundred expanded clones, which were derived from non-depleted graft cells. The main origin of T-cell counts and diversity one year after transplant was newly produced T cells. The origin of high day-60 TCRbeta diversity in some patients lay in surviving recipient T cells and thymic progenitors.

This clonotype has just a few counts. Its matching antigen is unknown. V and J are TRBV4-1 and TRBJ1-2; D not resolved. The TCR comes from a boy under two years old who had a stem cell transplant for SCID, so the T cells may come from the graft donor. The source was PBMCs, mostly from graft donor cells, collected 360 days after TCRalphabeta/CD19-depleted stem cell transplant. DNA for the CDR3: TGCGCCAGCAGCCAAGTGGCTAACTATGGCTACACCTTC. This codes for CASSQVANYGYTF.